A selection of T cell receptor beta chains follows, all from one sample in a study of T cells in Graves' hyperthyroidism and ophthalmopathy. TCRdb passed the multiplex PCR reads through MiXCR, listing each CDR3 protein once. The data contain about 180,000 distinct CDR3 sequences, 17% of them singletons. Specimen: blood. The receptors here all came from a woman aged 45-65 years with Graves' hyperthyroidism. CDR3s include the opening cysteine and the closing phenylalanine or tryptophan. A D gene is named only where the DNA matches it firmly. Part of the rows lack a size; the others show once, few, many or a class for expanded clones.

-,-,TRBV3-1,TRBJ2-3,15,TGTGCCAGCAGCCAAGTAGAAGGGGGCACAGATACGCAGTATTTT,CASSQVEGGTDTQYF
-,few,TRBV4-1,TRBJ2-3,16,TGCGCCAGCAGCCAAGATGAGGGCCGGATTACAGATACGCAGTATTTT,CASSQDEGRITDTQYF
-,many,TRBV6-1,TRBJ1-6,14,TGTGCCAGCAGTGCGGCTAGCTATAATTCACCCCTCCACTTT,CASSAASYNSPLHF
-,many,TRBV3-1,TRBJ1-1,15,TGTGCCAGCAGCCAAAGGGCCTCAAGGTGGACTGAAGCTTTCTTT,CASSQRASRWTEAFF
-,many,TRBV2,TRBJ1-5,15,TGTGCCAGCAGTGAACGGATGAGCCCAAGGGTGCCCCAGCATTTT,CASSERMSPRVPQHF
TRBD2,large,TRBV6-1,TRBJ2-1,15,TGTGCCAGCAGCCCACTAGCGGAAGCCTACAATGAGCAGTTCTTC,CASSPLAEAYNEQFF
TRBD1,-,TRBV11-3,TRBJ1-4,14,TGTGCCAGCAGCAAACAGGGGAGTGGTGAAAAACTGTTTTTT,CASSKQGSGEKLFF
-,many,TRBV28,TRBJ1-4,17,TGTGCCAGCATTGCGGGGTGGGGACCTGCAACTAATGAAAAACTGTTTTTT,CASIAGWGPATNEKLFF
-,few,TRBV10-2,TRBJ1-4,16,TGCGCCAGCAGTGATAGGGCAGCGAAAAGTAATGAAAAACTGTTTTTT,CASSDRAAKSNEKLFF
-,many,TRBV6-1,TRBJ2-1,16,TGTGCCAGCATTCGACGTCGAGGGGACATATACAATGAGCAGTTCTTC,CASIRRRGDIYNEQFF
TRBD1,few,TRBV5-5,TRBJ1-1,15,TGTGCCAGCAGCTGGACAGGACAAACGAACACTGAAGCTTTCTTT,CASSWTGQTNTEAFF
TRBD1,many,TRBV12-3/TRBV12-4,TRBJ1-1,13,TGTGCCAGCAGTTTGCCGGACAGGGTTGAAGCTTTCTTT,CASSLPDRVEAFF
TRBD1,many,TRBV7-2,TRBJ1-2,15,TGTGCCAGCAGCTCTCAAAGGGGGCGGGTGAATGGCTACACCTTC,CASSSQRGRVNGYTF
-,-,TRBV20-1,TRBJ1-5,14,TGCAGTGCTAGAGATACAGGGAGCAATCAGCCCCAGCATTTT,CSARDTGSNQPQHF
-,many,TRBV7-8,TRBJ1-4,14,TGTGCCAGCAGCTTAGGGAGCAGGGATGAAAAACTGTTTTTT,CASSLGSRDEKLFF
-,few,TRBV4-2,TRBJ1-2,14,TGTGCCGGCAGCCCACAGGAGGTTAACTATGGCTACACCTTC,CAGSPQEVNYGYTF
-,-,TRBV7-8,TRBJ1-2,13,TGTGCCAGCAGCCCCCTCGACGGGTATGGCTACACCTTC,CASSPLDGYGYTF
TRBD1,many,TRBV5-5,TRBJ2-5,15,TGTGCCAGCAGCTATACACCCTCCAGGGGGGAGACCCAGTACTTC,CASSYTPSRGETQYF
-,many,TRBV28,TRBJ1-5,14,TGTGCCAGCAGCCCCCCGGGGTTCAATCAGCCCCAGCATTTT,CASSPPGFNQPQHF
TRBD2,-,TRBV2,TRBJ2-7,13,TGTGCCAGCAGTGAAGCGGCGGGGGGCGAGCAGTACTTC,CASSEAAGGEQYF
-,-,TRBV3-1,TRBJ1-1,14,TGTGCCAGCAGCCCGGAGCCAGAAGACACTGAAGCTTTCTTT,CASSPEPEDTEAFF
-,many,TRBV11-2,TRBJ2-2,16,TGTGCCAGCACCATGTCCGGGGTCCTGAACACCGGGGAGCTGTTTTTT,CASTMSGVLNTGELFF
-,-,TRBV2,TRBJ2-7,12,TGTGCCAGCAACGGCTACACCTACGAGCAGTACTTC,CASNGYTYEQYF
-,many,TRBV7-2,TRBJ2-5,17,TGTGCCAGCAGCTTAGGGCAAACGTCCGGGCCAAAAGAGACCCAGTACTTC,CASSLGQTSGPKETQYF
-,many,TRBV27,TRBJ1-2,13,TGTGCCAGCAGTTTAGCCGGGGGCAGTGGCTACACCTTC,CASSLAGGSGYTF
-,many,TRBV18,TRBJ1-5,14,TGTGCCAGCTCACCAGGGCTGAACAATCAGCCCCAGCATTTT,CASSPGLNNQPQHF
-,-,TRBV18,TRBJ1-3,15,TGTGCCAGCTCACCCCCAGTCAGCTCTGGAAACACCACATATTTT,CASSPPVSSGNTTYF
-,many,TRBV7-2,TRBJ1-5,14,TGTGCCAGCAGCTATATTCTGGGCAATCAGCCCCAGCATTTT,CASSYILGNQPQHF
-,many,TRBV5-1,TRBJ2-1,16,TGCGCCAGCAGCCCACTAACCGGGTTTGAGAACAATGAGCAGTTCTTC,CASSPLTGFENNEQFF
TRBD1,many,TRBV19,TRBJ1-2,14,TGTGCCAGTAGTCCCGGACAGGACTCCTATGGCTACACCTTC,CASSPGQDSYGYTF
-,many,TRBV20-1,TRBJ2-3,15,TGCAGTGCTAGAGATCGCGGGGGCCCGATAGATACGCAGTATTTT,CSARDRGGPIDTQYF